This T cell receptor beta chain is from a study of regulatory T cells in long-lasting Graves disease. Through Arm-PCR of CDR3 regions and iRepertoire HTBI primers, TCR beta libraries were built. As originally analysed: Identification of gene segments yielded some 61 TRBV and over 12 TRBJ across samples. TCRdb used MiXCR to reprocess the multiplex PCR reads, holding one entry per CDR3 protein. The V and J calls and clone size are TCRdb's, not the authors'. The data contain some 250,000 distinct CDR3 sequences, approximately 20% of them singletons. In this sample, this clonotype turned up many times. Antigen unknown. Study-level results: TRBV28, TRBJ1-2 and TRBJ2-5 emerged as the favored segments in persistent disease. Lower TCR diversity was seen in persistent Graves' patients than in newly diagnosed ones.

Documented time point: newly diagnosed GD, antithyroid drugs for less than 3 months. Generation of the TCR library employed RNA extracted from PBMCs. American Thyroid Association guidelines defined how Graves' disease was diagnosed. This CDR3 has 14 amino acids. Deletions cut 0 bases from V and 2 bases from J, with 8 bases between. Germline lookup yields CDR1 SGDLS and CDR2 YYNGEE. V and J are TRBV9 and TRBJ2-5; TRBD1 is a possible D gene (5 bases). The clonotype was recovered from a female donor with Graves disease. Sequencing used peripheral blood mononuclear cells (PBMCs), obtained at new diagnosis, from a patient treated with antithyroid drugs. The CDR3 region is CASSVGGQQETQYF. The CDR3 nucleotides read TGTGCCAGCAGCGTAGGCGGACAACAAGAGACCCAGTACTTC.